What follows are 8 T cell receptor beta chains derived from one specimen sequenced in a study of spatial heterogeneity in lung cancer. Documented time point: sample taken at primary tumor resection. Via MiXCR, TCRdb re-called the 5' RACE reads, giving one row per CDR3 protein. The data contain approximately 52,000 distinct CDR3 sequences, approximately 5.3% of them seen just once; the ten biggest clones take up over 8.5%. Material: PBMCs, obtained at surgery. The source of these receptors is a male donor with early-stage non-small cell lung cancer.

This clonotype was seen ten or more times. The genes are TRBV19 and TRBJ2-1; D may be TRBD2 (6 bases). V shed 6 bases and J shed 8 bases, with 11 bases lying between them. The CDR3 loop spans 12 amino acids. CDR1 is LNHDA, CDR2 SQIVND, per germline (reference sequence). The CDR3 nucleotides read TGTGCCAGTAGCGGGAGATGGGATGAGCAGTTCTTC. Protein sequence: CASSGRWDEQFF.

This clonotype was detected a few times. The V gene is TRBV5-1, the J gene TRBJ1-3; D is ambiguous. The germline CDR1 and CDR2 sequences are SGHRS and YFSETQ. CDR3 length equals 16 residues. Trimming took 0 bases from V and 3 from J, leaving 13 bases between them. The CDR3: CASSLDAATGGNTIYF. In DNA form, the CDR3 reads TGCGCCAGCAGCTTGGATGCCGCGACGGGTGGAAACACCATATATTTT.

This clonotype has at least ten counts. The chain links TRBV7-8 to TRBJ2-1; D is perhaps TRBD1 or TRBD2 (5 bases each). Deletions cut 1 base from V and 5 bases from J, with 12 bases between. The CDR3 length is 15 residues. CDR1 and CDR2 (germline): SGHVS, FQNEAQ. This CDR3 is CASSLGGRENNEQFF. The CDR3 bases are TGTGCCAGCAGCTTAGGGGGACGGGAAAACAATGAGCAGTTCTTC.

This clonotype was detected ten times or more. The chain couples TRBV7-2 to TRBJ2-7, with no clear D. Trimming cost V 0 bases and J 4 bases, with 10 bases left between them. This CDR3 has 14 amino acids. Germline V gene sequence: CDR1 SGHTA, CDR2 FQGNSA. The chain's CDR3 is CASSLAGFLYEQYF. The CDR3 region has the DNA TGTGCCAGCAGCTTAGCGGGGTTCTTATACGAGCAGTACTTC.

This clonotype was picked up many times. V and J are TRBV20-1 and TRBJ2-5; the D is unclear. Deletions cut 5 bases from V and 1 base from J, with 8 bases between. The germline V gene encodes CDR1 DFQATT and CDR2 SNEGSKA (reference sequence). The CDR3 runs to 12 residues. The CDR3 reads CSAYTGQETQYF. The CDR3 DNA is TGCAGTGCTTACACGGGCCAAGAGACCCAGTACTTC.

In its sample, this clonotype was seen many times. The chain recombines TRBV27 with TRBJ2-2; TRBD1 matches 8 bases. The CDR3 loop spans 14 amino acids. Looked up from germline, CDR1 is MNHEY and CDR2 is SMNVEV (reference sequence). The trim removed 5 bases at V and 4 bases at J, leaving 3 bases unmatched. CDR3 sequence reads: CASSRQGTTGELFF. DNA of the CDR3: TGTGCCAGCAGTCGACAGGGGACCACCGGGGAGCTGTTTTTT.

In its sample, this clonotype was seen many times. The rearrangement links TRBV11-2 to TRBJ2-2; no definite D call. The CDR3 runs to 14 residues. Germline V gene sequence: CDR1 SGHAT, CDR2 FQNNGV. V was shortened by 0 bases and J by 7 bases, with 9 bases between the two germline ends. In DNA, the CDR3 is TGTGCCAGCAGCTTAGAGGTCGCTTACGGGGAGCTGTTTTTT. Encoded protein: CASSLEVAYGELFF.

This clonotype was picked up many times. The chain joins TRBV7-9 to TRBJ2-5, with TRBD1 matching over 8 bases. Trimming removed 5 bases from V and 1 base from J; junction bases left unmatched: 6. The CDR3 consists of 15 residues. Germline values: CDR1 SEHNR, CDR2 FQNEAQ (reference sequence). CDR3: CASSPGQGSQETQYF. The DNA of the CDR3 is TGTGCCAGCAGCCCTGGACAGGGAAGCCAAGAGACCCAGTACTTC.